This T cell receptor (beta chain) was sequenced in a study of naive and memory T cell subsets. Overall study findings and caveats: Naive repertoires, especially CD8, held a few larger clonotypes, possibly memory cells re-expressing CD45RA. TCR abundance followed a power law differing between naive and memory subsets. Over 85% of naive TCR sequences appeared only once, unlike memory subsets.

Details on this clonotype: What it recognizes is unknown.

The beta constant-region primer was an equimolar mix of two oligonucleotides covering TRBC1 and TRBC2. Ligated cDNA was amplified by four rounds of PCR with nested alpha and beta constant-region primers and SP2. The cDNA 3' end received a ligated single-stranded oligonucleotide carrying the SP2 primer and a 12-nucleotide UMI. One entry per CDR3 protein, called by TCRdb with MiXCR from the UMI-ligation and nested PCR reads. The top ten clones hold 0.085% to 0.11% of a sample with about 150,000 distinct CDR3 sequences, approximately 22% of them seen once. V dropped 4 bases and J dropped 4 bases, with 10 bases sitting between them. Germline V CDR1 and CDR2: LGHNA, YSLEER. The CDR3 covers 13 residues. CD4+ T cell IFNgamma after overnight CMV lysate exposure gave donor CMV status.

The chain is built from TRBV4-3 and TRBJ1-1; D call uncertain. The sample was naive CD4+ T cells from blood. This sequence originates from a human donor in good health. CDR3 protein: CASSRTLATEAFF. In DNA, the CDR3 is TGCGCCAGCAGCCGTACATTGGCCACTGAAGCTTTCTTT.